Below, 16 T cell receptor beta chains from the same sample are listed, as sequenced in a study of shared clonotypes between healthy human individuals. Produced via immunoSEQ multiplex PCR; TCRdb's table is partial and in-frame only. This table has some 2.1 million clones, around 93% appearing once. It was CD45RO-negative cells, positively selected for CCR7, that made up naive CD8 cells, with terminally differentiated effector memory CD45RA+ cells excluded. The sequenced material came from naive CD8+ T cells from PBMCs. The source is a man aged 18 to 29 in good health. Some clones in this sample may be carry-over from other donors' samples.

Concerning this clone: Other nucleotide sequences from this sample produce the same CDR3. The chain employs TRBV28 and TRBJ2-5, with TRBD1 matching 7 bases. The CDR3 covers 13 residues. Germline V gives CDR1 MDHEN, CDR2 SYDVKM. J was trimmed by 3 bases and V by 5 bases; bases with no gene match: 3. The CDR3 coding sequence is TGTGCCAGCAGTCTTGACAGGGAAGAGACCCAGTACTTC. Its protein product is CASSLDREETQYF.

V and J are TRBV2 and TRBJ2-7; D possibly corresponds to TRBD1 (5 bases). V gave up 6 bases and J gave up 3 bases, with 21 bases separating them. CDR1 is SNHLY and CDR2 is FYNNEI in the germline V gene. The CDR3 contains 16 residues. CDR3 sequence (DNA): TGTGCCAGCAGGACAGAACCAGGGTTCGGATACTACGAGCAGTACTTC. Encoded protein: CASRTEPGFGYYEQYF.

This rearrangement joins TRBV4-2 to TRBJ2-7; 7 positions agree with TRBD1. The J segment lost 2 bases and the V segment lost 2 bases, leaving 9 bases of the junction unmatched. Germline V lookup: CDR1 LGHNA, CDR2 YNFKEQ. CDR3 length: 16 residues. The CDR3 coding sequence is TGTGCCAGCAGCCAACGACAGGGTGGAAAGACCTACGAGCAGTACTTC. This translates into CASSQRQGGKTYEQYF.

This chain joins TRBV9 and TRBJ2-2; D is ambiguous. Germline values: CDR1 SGDLS, CDR2 YYNGEE. V was cut by 3 bases and J by 0 bases, with 18 bases left in between. This CDR3 is built from 18 residues. The DNA of the CDR3 is TGTGCCAGCAGCGACCCCGGTCAACATGCCCCGAACACCGGGGAGCTGTTTTTT. Translation: CASSDPGQHAPNTGELFF. The full variable domain, completed using reference TRBV9 and TRBJ2-2, is DSGVTQTPKHLITATGQRVTLRCSPRSGDLSVYWYQQSLDQGLQFLIQYYNGEERAKGNILERFSAQQFPDLHSELNLSSLELGDSALYFCASSDPGQHAPNTGELFFGEGSRLTVL.

This chain links TRBV4-2 with TRBJ1-1, with D possibly matching TRBD1 (6 bases). V was clipped by 1 base and J by 5 bases, with 11 bases between them. The CDR3 runs to 14 residues. Per germline, CDR1 LGHNA and CDR2 YNFKEQ. The CDR3 reads CASSQAGGQTEAFF. CDR3 coding DNA: TGTGCCAGCAGCCAAGCGGGGGGGCAAACTGAAGCTTTCTTT.

A few counts support this clone. V is TRBV28 and J is TRBJ2-1; 8 bases are a match to TRBD1. After removal of 5 bases from V and 3 bases from J, the junction contained 6 bases not matched to a gene. The CDR3 is made up of 15 amino acids. Germline V CDR1 and CDR2: MDHEN, SYDVKM. CDR3 sequence: CASSQGQGLYNEQFF. CDR3 DNA sequence: TGTGCCAGCAGTCAAGGACAGGGCCTCTACAATGAGCAGTTCTTC.

The CDR3 here is CASSLPLAMDTQYF. The CDR3 DNA is TGTGCCAGCAGCTTGCCACTAGCGATGGATACGCAGTATTTT. This chain connects TRBV7-9 to TRBJ2-3, with 7 bases that match TRBD2. This CDR3 region has 14 residues. V lost 3 bases and J lost 6; bases outside the gene matches: 6. Germline V gives CDR1 SEHNR, CDR2 FQNEAQ (reference sequence).

CDR3 sequence: CASSLSGPGDNEQFF. CDR3 DNA sequence: TGTGCCAGCAGTTTATCGGGACCAGGGGACAATGAGCAGTTCTTC. J is TRBJ2-1 and V is TRBV27; perhaps TRBD1 as D (6 bases). V was cut by 0 bases and J by 5 bases, with 11 bases left in between. From germline, CDR1 is MNHEY and CDR2 SMNVEV (reference sequence). The CDR3 loop spans 15 amino acids.

The chain combines TRBV19 with TRBJ1-5, with TRBD1 as a possible D gene (6 bases). Germline CDR1 is LNHDA and CDR2 is SQIVND (reference sequence). The CDR3 length is 15 residues. V was trimmed by 6 bases and J by 11 bases, leaving 23 bases between them. The CDR3 nucleotides read TGTGCCAGTAGCAAGAAGACAGGATATGCGAGAGCCCAGCATTTT. As protein: CASSKKTGYARAQHF.

The genes are TRBV11-2 and TRBJ2-2; TRBD2 agrees at 7 bases. The CDR3 sequence is 16 residues long. Germline V gives CDR1 SGHAT, CDR2 FQNNGV. V lost 4 bases, J lost 7 bases, and 12 bases stayed unmatched. The CDR3 sequence: CASSSPPGGRVGELFF. As DNA, the CDR3 is TGTGCCAGCAGCTCCCCTCCTGGAGGGAGGGTCGGGGAGCTGTTTTTT.

This clone was counted a few times. This sample also contains other DNA sequences that code for the same CDR3. V usage is TRBV7-3 and J usage is TRBJ2-1; 10 bases match TRBD2. V lost 5 bases and J lost 3; bases outside the gene matches: 1. The CDR3 is 14 residues long. In germline, CDR1 is SGHTA, CDR2 FQGTGA. CDR3 nucleotide sequence: TGTGCCAGCAGCCCTAGCGGGGGCTACAATGAGCAGTTCTTC. Translating gives CASSPSGGYNEQFF. Full variable domain (remainder filled in from reference TRBV7-3 and TRBJ2-1): GAGVSQTPSNKVTEKGKYVELRCDPISGHTALYWYRQSLGQGPEFLIYFQGTGAADDSGLPNDRFFAVRPEGSVSTLKIQRTERGDSAVYLCASSPSGGYNEQFFGPGTRLTVL.

In its sample, this clone was seen once. J is TRBJ2-7 and V is TRBV7-9, with D possibly being TRBD1 or TRBD2 (5 bases each). CDR1 SEHNR and CDR2 FQNEAQ come from the germline V gene (reference sequence). The germline V and J ends were trimmed by 5 bases and 0 bases, with 20 bases remaining between them. This CDR3 has 17 residues. CDR3 loop: CASSANQDGTSSYEQYF. The CDR3 DNA reads as TGTGCCAGCAGCGCAAACCAGGATGGGACGAGCTCCTACGAGCAGTACTTC. The whole variable domain, remainder taken from reference TRBV7-9 and TRBJ2-7, is DTGVSQNPRHKITKRGQNVTFRCDPISEHNRLYWYRQTLGQGPEFLTYFQNEAQLEKSRLLSDRFSAERPKGSFSTLEIQRTEQGDSAMYLCASSANQDGTSSYEQYFGPGTRLTVT.

The V call is TRBV18, the J call TRBJ2-7, with D possibly matching TRBD2 (5 bases). The germline V and J ends were trimmed by 6 bases and 2 bases, with 11 bases remaining between them. CDR1 is KGHSH and CDR2 is LQKENI in the germline V gene. The CDR3 is made up of 13 amino acids. The CDR3 bases are TGTGCCAGCTCCAAAGAGAGGGCCTACGAGCAGTACTTC. Protein product: CASSKERAYEQYF.

A single count supports this clone. The chain uses TRBV15 and TRBJ2-4; no clear D. Per germline, CDR1 LNHNV and CDR2 YYDKDF (reference sequence). V shed 6 bases and J shed 1 base, with 16 bases lying between them. The CDR3 runs to 16 residues. The CDR3 reads CATSGPTASAKNIQYF. As DNA, the CDR3 is TGTGCCACCAGTGGTCCAACGGCCTCGGCCAAAAACATTCAGTACTTC.

The rearrangement uses TRBV28 and TRBJ2-7, with 9 positions matching TRBD1. This CDR3 is 14 amino acids long. Germline lookup yields CDR1 MDHEN and CDR2 SYDVKM. V gave up 6 bases and J gave up 3 bases; unmatched junction bases: 6. Here the CDR3 DNA reads TGTGCCAGCAGAAAGACAGGGGGAGGCTACGAGCAGTACTTC. Protein product: CASRKTGGGYEQYF. Together with reference TRBV28 and TRBJ2-7, the CDR3 gives the full variable domain: DVKVTQSSRYLVKRTGEKVFLECVQDMDHENMFWYRQDPGLGLRLIYFSYDVKMKEKGDIPEGYSVSREKKERFSLILESASTNQTSMYLCASRKTGGGYEQYFGPGTRLTVT.

V is TRBV7-9 and J is TRBJ2-3; tentatively, D is TRBD1 or TRBD2 (5 bases each). V was pared by 6 bases and J by 2 bases, with 15 bases between. Germline-derived CDR1 and CDR2 are SEHNR and FQNEAQ (reference sequence). This CDR3 region has 15 residues. The CDR3 DNA reads as TGTGCCAGCAGGGCCATACGGGGCCACACAGATACGCAGTATTTT. It yields the protein CASRAIRGHTDTQYF.